This T cell receptor beta chain was retrieved from a study of CD4 T cells in relation to SARS-CoV-2 and coronaviruses. V shed 1 base and J shed 4 bases, with 10 bases lying between them. Germline CDR1 reads LGHDT; CDR2 reads YNNKEL (reference sequence). CDR3 length: 14 amino acids. Concerning this clone: Its specificity is unknown.

TCRdb's table, derived via immunoSEQ multiplex PCR, lists solely in-frame clones and lacks some. Altogether some 20,000 clones are present, approximately 80% being singletons, with the ten largest covering approximately 19%. Before the COVID-19 pandemic, during about 2011-2019, CD4+ T cells were taken from unexposed donors. CD4+ T cells were isolated from the cells after about 11 days of culture. The chain employs TRBV3-1 (or the pseudogene TRBV3-2) and TRBJ1-1; D uncertain. The clonotype comes from a human donor in good health. Sequenced material: CD4+ T cells from PBMCs, cultured in vitro. CDR3 amino acids: CASSQGSASTEAFF. CDR3 bases: TGTGCCAGCAGCCAAGGATCGGCGAGCACTGAAGCTTTCTTT.